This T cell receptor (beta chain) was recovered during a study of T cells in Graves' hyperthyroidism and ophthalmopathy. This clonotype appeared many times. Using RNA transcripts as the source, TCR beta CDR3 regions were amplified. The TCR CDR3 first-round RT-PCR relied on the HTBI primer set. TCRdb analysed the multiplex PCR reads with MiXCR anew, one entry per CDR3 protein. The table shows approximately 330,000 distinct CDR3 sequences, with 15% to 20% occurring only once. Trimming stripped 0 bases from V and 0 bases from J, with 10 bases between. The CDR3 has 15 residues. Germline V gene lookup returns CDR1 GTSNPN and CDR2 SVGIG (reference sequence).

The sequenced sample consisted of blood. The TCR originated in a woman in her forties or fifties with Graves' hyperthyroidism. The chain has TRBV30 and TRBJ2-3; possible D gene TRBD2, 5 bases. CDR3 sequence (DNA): TGTGCCTGGAGTGTGGGCGGGCAAAGCACAGATACGCAGTATTTT. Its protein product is CAWSVGGQSTDTQYF. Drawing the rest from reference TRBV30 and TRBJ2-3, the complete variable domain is SQTIHQWPATLVQPVGSPLSLECTVEGTSNPNLYWYRQAAGRGLQLLFYSVGIGQISSEVPQNLSASRPQDRQFILSSKKLLLSDSGFYLCAWSVGGQSTDTQYFGPGTRLTVL.